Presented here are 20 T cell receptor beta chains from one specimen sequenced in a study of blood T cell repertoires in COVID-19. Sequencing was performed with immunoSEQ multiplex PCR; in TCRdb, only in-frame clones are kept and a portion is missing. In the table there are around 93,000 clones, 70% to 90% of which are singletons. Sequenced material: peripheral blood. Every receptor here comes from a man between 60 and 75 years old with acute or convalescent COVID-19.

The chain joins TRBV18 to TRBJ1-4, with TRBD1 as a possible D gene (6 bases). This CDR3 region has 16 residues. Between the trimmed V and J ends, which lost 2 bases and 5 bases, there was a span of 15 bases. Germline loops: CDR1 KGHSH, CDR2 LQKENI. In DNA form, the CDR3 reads TGTGCCAGCTCACCAAAAGTTGCGCAGGGGAATGAAAAACTGTTTTTT. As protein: CASSPKVAQGNEKLFF.

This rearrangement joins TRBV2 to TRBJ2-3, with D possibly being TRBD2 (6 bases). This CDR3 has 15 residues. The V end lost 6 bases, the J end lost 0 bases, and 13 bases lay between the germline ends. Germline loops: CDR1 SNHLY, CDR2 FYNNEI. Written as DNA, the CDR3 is TGTGCCAGCAGGAGGGACTTCTCTAGCACAGATACGCAGTATTTT. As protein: CASRRDFSSTDTQYF. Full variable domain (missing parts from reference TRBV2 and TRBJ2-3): EPEVTQTPSHQVTQMGQEVILRCVPISNHLYFYWYRQILGQKVEFLVSFYNNEISEKSEIFDDQFSVERPDGSNFTLKIRSTKLEDSAMYFCASRRDFSSTDTQYFGPGTRLTVL.

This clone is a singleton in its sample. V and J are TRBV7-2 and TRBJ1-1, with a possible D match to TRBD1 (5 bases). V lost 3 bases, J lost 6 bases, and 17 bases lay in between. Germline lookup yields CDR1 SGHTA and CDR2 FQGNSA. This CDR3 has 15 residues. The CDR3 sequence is CASSFSGPLRSEAFF. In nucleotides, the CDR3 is TGTGCCAGCAGCTTTTCAGGGCCTTTGAGGTCTGAAGCTTTCTTT.

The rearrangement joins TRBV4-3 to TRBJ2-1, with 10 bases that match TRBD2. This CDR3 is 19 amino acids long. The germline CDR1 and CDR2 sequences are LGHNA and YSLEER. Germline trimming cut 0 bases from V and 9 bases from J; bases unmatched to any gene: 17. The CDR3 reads CASSQERDKVAGGGIEQFF. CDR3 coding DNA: TGCGCCAGCAGCCAAGAGCGAGACAAAGTAGCGGGAGGAGGGATTGAGCAGTTCTTC.

CDR3 DNA: TGTGCCAGCAGCCAAAGGACAGGGGGAGACACTGAAGCTTTCTTT. Its protein is CASSQRTGGDTEAFF. This chain uses TRBV7-2 with TRBJ1-1; 10 bases fit TRBD1. The CDR3 has 15 amino acids. The J segment lost 3 bases and the V segment lost 5 bases, leaving 6 bases of the junction unmatched. Germline assignment: CDR1 SGHTA and CDR2 FQGNSA.

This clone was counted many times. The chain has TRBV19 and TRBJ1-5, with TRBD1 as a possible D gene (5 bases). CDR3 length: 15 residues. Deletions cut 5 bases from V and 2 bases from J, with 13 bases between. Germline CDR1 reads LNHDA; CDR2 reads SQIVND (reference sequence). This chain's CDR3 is CASSGPATGNQPQHF. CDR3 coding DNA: TGTGCCAGTAGTGGTCCGGCGACAGGCAATCAGCCCCAGCATTTT.

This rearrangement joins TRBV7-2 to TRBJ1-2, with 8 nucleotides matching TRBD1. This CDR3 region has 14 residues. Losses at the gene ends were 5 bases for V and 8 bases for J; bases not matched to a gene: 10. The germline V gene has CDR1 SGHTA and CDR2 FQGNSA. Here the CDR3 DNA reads TGTGCCAGCAGCCCCAGACAGGGGACGGGGGGCTACACCTTC. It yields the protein CASSPRQGTGGYTF.

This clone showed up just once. This CDR3 reads CASSFGRGSYGYTF. In nucleotides, the CDR3 is TGTGCCAGCAGTTTTGGAAGGGGCAGCTATGGCTACACCTTC. The chain carries TRBV27 and TRBJ1-2, with TRBD1 as a possible D gene (5 bases). This CDR3 spans 14 amino acids. Trimming shortened V by 3 bases and J by 4 bases, and 12 bases separated the two germline ends. Per the germline V gene, CDR1 is MNHEY and CDR2 is SMNVEV (reference sequence).

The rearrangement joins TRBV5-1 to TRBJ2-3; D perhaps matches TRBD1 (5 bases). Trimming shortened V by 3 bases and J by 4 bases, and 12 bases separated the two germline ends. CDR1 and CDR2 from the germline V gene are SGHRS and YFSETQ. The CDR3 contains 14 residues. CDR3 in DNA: TGCGCCAGCAGCTCAGTCCCAGGGTCAGATACGCAGTATTTT. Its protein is CASSSVPGSDTQYF.

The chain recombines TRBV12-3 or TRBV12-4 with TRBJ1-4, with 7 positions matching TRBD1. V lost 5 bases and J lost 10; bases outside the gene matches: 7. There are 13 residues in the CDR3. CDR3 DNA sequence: TGTGCCAGCAGTCCCGGACAGGCCTCAAAACTGTTTTTT. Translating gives CASSPGQASKLFF.

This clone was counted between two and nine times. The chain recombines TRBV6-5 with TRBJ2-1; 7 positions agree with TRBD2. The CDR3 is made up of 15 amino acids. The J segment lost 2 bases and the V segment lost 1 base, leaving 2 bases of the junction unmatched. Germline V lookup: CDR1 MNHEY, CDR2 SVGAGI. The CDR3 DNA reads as TGTGCCAGCAGTTACTGGGCGGGGGCCTACAATGAGCAGTTCTTC. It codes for CASSYWAGAYNEQFF.

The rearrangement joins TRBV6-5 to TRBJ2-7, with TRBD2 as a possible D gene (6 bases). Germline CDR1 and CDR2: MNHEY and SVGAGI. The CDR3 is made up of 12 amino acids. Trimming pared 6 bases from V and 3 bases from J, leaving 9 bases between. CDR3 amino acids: CASRGEDYEQYF. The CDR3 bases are TGTGCCAGCAGGGGGGAGGACTACGAGCAGTACTTC.

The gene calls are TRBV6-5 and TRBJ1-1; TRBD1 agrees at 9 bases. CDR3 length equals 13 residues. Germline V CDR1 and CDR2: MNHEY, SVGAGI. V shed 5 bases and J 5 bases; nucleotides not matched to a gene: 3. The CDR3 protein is CASSRGQGTEAFF. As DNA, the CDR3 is TGTGCCAGCAGTCGTGGACAGGGGACTGAAGCTTTCTTT.

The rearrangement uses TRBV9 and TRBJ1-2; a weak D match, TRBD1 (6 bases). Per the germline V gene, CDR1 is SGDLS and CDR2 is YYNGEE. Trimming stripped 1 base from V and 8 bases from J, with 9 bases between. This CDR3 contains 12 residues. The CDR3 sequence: CASSVQGFGYTF. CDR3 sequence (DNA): TGTGCCAGCAGCGTACAGGGGTTCGGCTACACCTTC.

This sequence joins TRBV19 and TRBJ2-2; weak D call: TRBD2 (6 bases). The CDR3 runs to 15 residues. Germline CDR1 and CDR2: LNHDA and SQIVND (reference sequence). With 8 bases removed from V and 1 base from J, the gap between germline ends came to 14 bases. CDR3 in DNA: TGTGCCAGTGGCGGGAAGGGTCGGAACACCGGGGAGCTGTTTTTT. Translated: CASGGKGRNTGELFF. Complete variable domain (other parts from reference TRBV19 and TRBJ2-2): DGGITQSPKYLFRKEGQNVTLSCEQNLNHDAMYWYRQDPGQGLRLIYYSQIVNDFQKGDIAEGYSVSREKKESFPLTVTSAQKNPTAFYLCASGGKGRNTGELFFGEGSRLTVL.

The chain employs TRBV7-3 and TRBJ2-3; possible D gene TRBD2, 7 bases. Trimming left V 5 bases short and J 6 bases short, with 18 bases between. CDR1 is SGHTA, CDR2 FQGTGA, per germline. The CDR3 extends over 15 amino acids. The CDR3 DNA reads TGTGCCAGCAGCCCGACGGGGGGCGCGTTTGATACGCAGTATTTT. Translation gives CASSPTGGAFDTQYF. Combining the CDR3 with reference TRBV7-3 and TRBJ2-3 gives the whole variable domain GAGVSQTPSNKVTEKGKYVELRCDPISGHTALYWYRQSLGQGPEFLIYFQGTGAADDSGLPNDRFFAVRPEGSVSTLKIQRTERGDSAVYLCASSPTGGAFDTQYFGPGTRLTVL.

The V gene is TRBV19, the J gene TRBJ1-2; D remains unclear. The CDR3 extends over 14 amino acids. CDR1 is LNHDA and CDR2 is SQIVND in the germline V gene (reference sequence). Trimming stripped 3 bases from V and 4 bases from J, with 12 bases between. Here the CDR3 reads CASSMGRWAYGYTF. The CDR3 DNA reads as TGTGCCAGTAGTATGGGTCGGTGGGCCTATGGCTACACCTTC.

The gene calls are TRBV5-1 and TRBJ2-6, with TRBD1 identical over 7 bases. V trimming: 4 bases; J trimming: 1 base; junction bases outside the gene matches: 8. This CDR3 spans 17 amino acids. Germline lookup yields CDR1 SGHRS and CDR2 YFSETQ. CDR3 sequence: CASSPGQPSSGANVLTF. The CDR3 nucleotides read TGCGCCAGCAGCCCGGGACAGCCATCATCTGGGGCCAACGTCCTGACTTTC. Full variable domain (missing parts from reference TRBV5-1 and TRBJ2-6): KAGVTQTPRYLIKTRGQQVTLSCSPISGHRSVSWYQQTPGQGLQFLFEYFSETQRNKGNFPGRFSGRQFSNSRSEMNVSTLELGDSALYLCASSPGQPSSGANVLTFGAGSRLTVL.

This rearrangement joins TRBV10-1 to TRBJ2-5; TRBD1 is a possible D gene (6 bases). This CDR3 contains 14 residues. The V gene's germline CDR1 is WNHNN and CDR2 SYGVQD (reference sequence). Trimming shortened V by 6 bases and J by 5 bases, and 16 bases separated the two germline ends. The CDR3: CASSQGTPGETQYF. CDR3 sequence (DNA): TGCGCCAGCAGCCAGGGGACGCCCGGGGAGACCCAGTACTTC.

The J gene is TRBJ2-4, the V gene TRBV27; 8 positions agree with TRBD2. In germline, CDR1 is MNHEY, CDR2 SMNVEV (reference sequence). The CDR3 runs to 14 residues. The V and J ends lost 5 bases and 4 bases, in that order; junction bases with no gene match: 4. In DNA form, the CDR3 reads TGTGCCAGCAGTCCCGGGGGGGGGAAAAACATTCAGTACTTC. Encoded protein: CASSPGGGKNIQYF.